These T cell receptor beta chains were read from a single sample in a study of blood T cell repertoires in COVID-19. Data came from immunoSEQ multiplex PCR; TCRdb stores just in-frame clones and leaves some out. Of tens of thousands of clones in the sample, approximately 88% are singletons; the top ten hold roughly an eighth. Source material: peripheral blood. These receptors were collected from a human donor with active COVID-19. The donor label of this sample is uncertain. The CDR3 runs from the conserved cysteine through the conserved F or W. A D gene is named only where the DNA matches it firmly. Part of the rows lack a size; the others show once, few, many or a class for expanded clones.

J gene: TRBJ2-6
V gene: TRBV19
clone size: -
D gene: -
CDR3 protein: CASSIGGSGANVLTF
CDR3 DNA: TGTGCCAGTAGTATCGGCGGCTCTGGGGCCAACGTCCTGACTTTC

J gene: TRBJ1-5
V gene: TRBV5-1
clone size: -
D gene: TRBD1
CDR3 protein: CASSETGDQPQHF
CDR3 DNA: TGCGCCAGCAGCGAGACAGGGGATCAGCCCCAGCATTTT

J gene: TRBJ2-1
V gene: TRBV3-1/TRBV3-2
clone size: -
D gene: TRBD2
CDR3 protein: CASSATGTSVTYNEQFF
CDR3 DNA: TGTGCCAGCAGCGCGACCGGGACTAGCGTCACCTACAATGAGCAGTTCTTC

J gene: TRBJ2-7
V gene: TRBV5-1
clone size: -
D gene: TRBD2
CDR3 protein: CASSLERGAGRGHEQYF
CDR3 DNA: TGCGCCAGCAGCTTGGAGCGGGGGGCAGGGAGAGGGCACGAGCAGTACTTC

J gene: TRBJ2-7
V gene: TRBV6-5
clone size: -
D gene: TRBD1
CDR3 protein: CASSLGQGNYEQYF
CDR3 DNA: TGTGCCAGCAGTTTGGGACAGGGGAACTACGAGCAGTACTTC

J gene: TRBJ2-3
V gene: TRBV7-3
clone size: few
D gene: TRBD2
CDR3 protein: CASSARGVTDTQYF
CDR3 DNA: TGTGCCAGCAGCGCCCGGGGGGTCACAGATACGCAGTATTTT

J gene: TRBJ1-2
V gene: TRBV13
clone size: -
D gene: TRBD1
CDR3 protein: CASSLGQGRTNYGYTF
CDR3 DNA: TGTGCCAGCAGCTTGGGACAGGGCAGAACTAACTATGGCTACACCTTC

J gene: TRBJ2-7
V gene: TRBV6-2/TRBV6-3
clone size: -
D gene: -
CDR3 protein: CASSYSPSGPYYEQYF
CDR3 DNA: TGTGCCAGCAGTTACTCTCCCAGCGGACCCTACTACGAGCAGTACTTC

J gene: TRBJ2-1
V gene: TRBV3-1/TRBV3-2
clone size: -
D gene: -
CDR3 protein: CASSPSGQQVEQFF
CDR3 DNA: TGTGCCAGCAGCCCGAGTGGGCAGCAGGTTGAGCAGTTCTTC

J gene: TRBJ2-3
V gene: TRBV6-6
clone size: -
D gene: TRBD1
CDR3 protein: CASSYPRQGGTDTQYF
CDR3 DNA: TGTGCCAGCAGTTACCCGAGACAGGGGGGGACAGATACGCAGTATTTT

J gene: TRBJ2-2
V gene: TRBV7-6
clone size: -
D gene: -
CDR3 protein: CASSSYREQAGELFF
CDR3 DNA: TGTGCCAGCAGCTCCTACCGGGAGCAGGCCGGGGAGCTGTTTTTT

J gene: TRBJ1-6
V gene: TRBV3-1/TRBV3-2
clone size: -
D gene: TRBD1
CDR3 protein: CASSRVGTGGNSPLHF
CDR3 DNA: TGTGCCAGCAGCCGCGTAGGGACAGGGGGAAATTCACCCCTCCACTTT

J gene: TRBJ1-4
V gene: TRBV5-1
clone size: -
D gene: TRBD1
CDR3 protein: CASSIDRVDEKLFF
CDR3 DNA: TGCGCCAGCAGCATAGACAGGGTAGATGAAAAACTGTTTTTT

J gene: TRBJ1-2
V gene: TRBV29-1
clone size: once
D gene: -
CDR3 protein: CSVAGRAGGYTF
CDR3 DNA: TGCAGCGTTGCAGGCAGGGCGGGGGGCTACACCTTC

J gene: TRBJ2-2
V gene: TRBV6-5
clone size: -
D gene: -
CDR3 protein: CASNRVANTGELFF
CDR3 DNA: TGTGCCAGCAACAGGGTTGCGAACACCGGGGAGCTGTTTTTT

J gene: TRBJ2-3
V gene: TRBV9
clone size: -
D gene: TRBD2
CDR3 protein: CASSGGSGADTQYF
CDR3 DNA: TGTGCCAGCAGCGGGGGAAGCGGGGCAGATACGCAGTATTTT

J gene: TRBJ1-2
V gene: TRBV7-2
clone size: -
D gene: -
CDR3 protein: CASSLTEGGNYGYTF
CDR3 DNA: TGTGCCAGCAGCTTAACTGAGGGAGGGAACTATGGCTACACCTTC

J gene: TRBJ1-1
V gene: TRBV6-5
clone size: -
D gene: TRBD1
CDR3 protein: CASSYATGGNTEAFF
CDR3 DNA: TGTGCCAGCAGTTACGCAACAGGGGGCAACACTGAAGCTTTCTTT

J gene: TRBJ2-5
V gene: TRBV25-1
clone size: once
D gene: TRBD2
CDR3 protein: CASSPRREILETQYF
CDR3 DNA: TGTGCCAGCAGCCCTCGGCGGGAGATCTTAGAGACCCAGTACTTC

J gene: TRBJ2-3
V gene: TRBV3-1/TRBV3-2
clone size: -
D gene: TRBD2
CDR3 protein: CASSQAPSGGTTDTQYF
CDR3 DNA: TGTGCCAGCAGCCAAGCTCCCAGCGGGGGGACCACAGATACGCAGTATTTT

J gene: TRBJ1-5
V gene: TRBV2
clone size: -
D gene: TRBD1
CDR3 protein: CASSRQGISNQPQHF
CDR3 DNA: TGTGCCAGCAGTCGACAGGGGATAAGCAATCAGCCCCAGCATTTT

J gene: TRBJ2-2
V gene: TRBV29-1
clone size: -
D gene: TRBD1
CDR3 protein: CSVRVGQGATGELFF
CDR3 DNA: TGCAGCGTTCGGGTGGGACAGGGGGCGACCGGGGAGCTGTTTTTT

J gene: TRBJ2-1
V gene: TRBV2
clone size: -
D gene: -
CDR3 protein: CASSLGLYEQFF
CDR3 DNA: TGTGCCAGCAGCTTGGGGCTCTATGAGCAGTTCTTC

J gene: TRBJ1-4
V gene: TRBV5-1
clone size: -
D gene: TRBD1
CDR3 protein: CASSTYRGPNEKLFF
CDR3 DNA: TGCGCCAGCAGCACCTACAGGGGACCTAATGAAAAACTGTTTTTT

J gene: TRBJ2-7
V gene: TRBV28
clone size: -
D gene: -
CDR3 protein: CASSVSGHNYEQYF
CDR3 DNA: TGTGCCAGCAGTGTGTCGGGACACAACTACGAGCAGTACTTC

J gene: TRBJ2-1
V gene: TRBV19
clone size: -
D gene: TRBD1
CDR3 protein: CASTRFGTGGQNEQFF
CDR3 DNA: TGTGCCAGTACCCGGTTTGGGACAGGGGGCCAAAATGAGCAGTTCTTC

J gene: TRBJ2-7
V gene: TRBV6-5
clone size: -
D gene: -
CDR3 protein: CASSQYRVAHEQYF
CDR3 DNA: TGTGCCAGCAGTCAATACAGGGTCGCCCACGAGCAGTACTTC

J gene: TRBJ1-6
V gene: TRBV11-2
clone size: -
D gene: -
CDR3 protein: CASSLAQGWNSPLHF
CDR3 DNA: TGTGCCAGCAGCTTAGCCCAGGGATGGAATTCACCCCTCCACTTT

J gene: TRBJ2-5
V gene: TRBV10-3
clone size: -
D gene: -
CDR3 protein: CAISGGLQETQYF
CDR3 DNA: TGTGCCATCAGTGGGGGACTCCAAGAGACCCAGTACTTC

J gene: TRBJ2-1
V gene: TRBV24-1
clone size: -
D gene: TRBD1
CDR3 protein: CATSEREGQGGNEQFF
CDR3 DNA: TGTGCCACCAGTGAAAGGGAAGGACAGGGTGGGAATGAGCAGTTCTTC

J gene: TRBJ1-1
V gene: TRBV7-9
clone size: once
D gene: -
CDR3 protein: CASSRSGTTGEAFF
CDR3 DNA: TGTGCCAGCAGCCGCTCTGGGACAACTGGTGAAGCTTTCTTT

J gene: TRBJ1-3
V gene: TRBV7-9
clone size: -
D gene: -
CDR3 protein: CASSHSGGSGNTIYF
CDR3 DNA: TGTGCCAGCAGCCATTCTGGGGGGTCTGGAAACACCATATATTTT

J gene: TRBJ2-7
V gene: TRBV5-1
clone size: once
D gene: TRBD2
CDR3 protein: CASSRSGRATYEQYF
CDR3 DNA: TGCGCCAGCAGCAGAAGCGGGAGGGCCACCTACGAGCAGTACTTC

J gene: TRBJ2-7
V gene: TRBV5-4
clone size: once
D gene: -
CDR3 protein: CASSLSAGRAYEQYF
CDR3 DNA: TGTGCCAGCAGCTTGTCGGCAGGTCGCGCCTACGAGCAGTACTTC

J gene: TRBJ1-2
V gene: TRBV7-6
clone size: -
D gene: -
CDR3 protein: CASSFTLDRSNYGYTF
CDR3 DNA: TGTGCCAGCAGCTTTACCCTCGACAGGAGCAACTATGGCTACACCTTC

J gene: TRBJ2-7
V gene: TRBV3-1/TRBV3-2
clone size: few
D gene: TRBD1
CDR3 protein: CASSQFLGQGIHEQYF
CDR3 DNA: TGTGCCAGCAGCCAATTCTTGGGACAGGGAATCCACGAGCAGTACTTC

J gene: TRBJ2-7
V gene: TRBV18
clone size: once
D gene: TRBD1
CDR3 protein: CASSPQGARPLYEQYF
CDR3 DNA: TGTGCCAGCTCACCGCAGGGGGCGAGGCCGTTGTACGAGCAGTACTTC

J gene: TRBJ2-3
V gene: TRBV18
clone size: -
D gene: -
CDR3 protein: CASSRGSPGTDTQYF
CDR3 DNA: TGTGCCAGCTCACGGGGATCCCCGGGGACAGATACGCAGTATTTT

J gene: TRBJ2-7
V gene: TRBV28
clone size: -
D gene: TRBD2
CDR3 protein: CASSPLGLAGVYEQYF
CDR3 DNA: TGTGCCAGCAGTCCACTAGGACTAGCGGGAGTGTACGAGCAGTACTTC

J gene: TRBJ1-2
V gene: TRBV5-4
clone size: -
D gene: -
CDR3 protein: CASSYPGNGYTF
CDR3 DNA: TGTGCCAGCAGCTATCCAGGGAATGGCTACACCTTC

J gene: TRBJ2-2
V gene: TRBV23-1
clone size: -
D gene: -
CDR3 protein: CASSLVGRNTGELFF
CDR3 DNA: TGCGCCAGCAGCCTAGTCGGGAGGAACACCGGGGAGCTGTTTTTT

J gene: TRBJ1-5
V gene: TRBV9
clone size: -
D gene: TRBD1
CDR3 protein: CASSGGTGGRQPQHF
CDR3 DNA: TGTGCCAGCAGCGGAGGGACAGGGGGGAGGCAGCCCCAGCATTTT

J gene: TRBJ2-1
V gene: TRBV12-3/TRBV12-4
clone size: -
D gene: -
CDR3 protein: CASSFLGEQFF
CDR3 DNA: TGTGCCAGCAGTTTTCTCGGTGAGCAGTTCTTC

J gene: TRBJ2-3
V gene: TRBV7-9
clone size: -
D gene: -
CDR3 protein: CASTRGDTQYF
CDR3 DNA: TGTGCCAGCACCCGGGGAGATACGCAGTATTTT

J gene: TRBJ2-7
V gene: TRBV7-9
clone size: few
D gene: -
CDR3 protein: CASSLGSNGAEQYF
CDR3 DNA: TGTGCCAGCAGCTTAGGGAGTAACGGAGCCGAGCAGTACTTC

J gene: TRBJ1-1
V gene: TRBV18
clone size: -
D gene: TRBD1
CDR3 protein: CASRQGSNTEAFF
CDR3 DNA: TGTGCCAGCCGACAGGGATCGAACACTGAAGCTTTCTTT

J gene: TRBJ1-6
V gene: TRBV9
clone size: -
D gene: -
CDR3 protein: CASSEPKNEYNSPLHF
CDR3 DNA: TGTGCCAGCAGCGAGCCCAAAAATGAATATAATTCACCCCTCCACTTT

J gene: TRBJ1-2
V gene: TRBV19
clone size: -
D gene: -
CDR3 protein: CASSTSGGINYTF
CDR3 DNA: TGTGCCAGTAGTACCTCTGGGGGCATAAACTACACCTTC

J gene: TRBJ2-3
V gene: TRBV9
clone size: few
D gene: -
CDR3 protein: CASSVVRGSTDTQYF
CDR3 DNA: TGTGCCAGCAGCGTAGTCCGGGGGAGCACAGATACGCAGTATTTT

J gene: TRBJ2-3
V gene: TRBV7-9
clone size: -
D gene: -
CDR3 protein: CASSWSGATDTQYF
CDR3 DNA: TGTGCCAGCAGCTGGAGCGGAGCCACAGATACGCAGTATTTT

J gene: TRBJ2-3
V gene: TRBV5-1
clone size: -
D gene: TRBD1
CDR3 protein: CASSLEAGQGAKGTQYF
CDR3 DNA: TGCGCCAGCAGCTTGGAGGCCGGGCAGGGGGCAAAGGGTACGCAGTATTTT

J gene: TRBJ2-3
V gene: TRBV27
clone size: -
D gene: TRBD2
CDR3 protein: CASRLWVAGEDTQYF
CDR3 DNA: TGTGCCAGCAGACTGTGGGTAGCGGGAGAGGATACGCAGTATTTT

J gene: TRBJ1-1
V gene: TRBV4-1
clone size: once
D gene: -
CDR3 protein: CASSQEGGRRETEAFF
CDR3 DNA: TGCGCCAGCAGCCAAGAGGGGGGGCGGAGGGAAACTGAAGCTTTCTTT

J gene: TRBJ2-3
V gene: TRBV19
clone size: -
D gene: TRBD2
CDR3 protein: CASSTASGGSTDTQYF
CDR3 DNA: TGTGCCAGTAGTACCGCTAGCGGGGGTAGCACAGATACGCAGTATTTT